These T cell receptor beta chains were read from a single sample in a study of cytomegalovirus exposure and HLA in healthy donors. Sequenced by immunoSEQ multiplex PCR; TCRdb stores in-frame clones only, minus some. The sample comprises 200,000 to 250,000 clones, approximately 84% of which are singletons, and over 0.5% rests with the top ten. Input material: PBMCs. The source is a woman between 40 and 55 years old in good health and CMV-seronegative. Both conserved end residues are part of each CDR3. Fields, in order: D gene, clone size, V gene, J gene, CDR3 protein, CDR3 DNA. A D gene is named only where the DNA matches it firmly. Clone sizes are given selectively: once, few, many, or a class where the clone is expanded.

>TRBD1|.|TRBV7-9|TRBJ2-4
CASSPGQGGTKNIQYF
TGTGCCAGCAGCCCCGGACAGGGGGGGACCAAAAACATTCAGTACTTC
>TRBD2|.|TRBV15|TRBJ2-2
CATSRERGLGSNAGELFF
TGTGCCACCAGCAGAGAACGGGGACTAGGCTCGAACGCCGGGGAGCTGTTTTTT
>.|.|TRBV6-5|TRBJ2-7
CASRDGDISYEQYF
TGTGCCAGCAGGGACGGGGACATCTCCTACGAGCAGTACTTC
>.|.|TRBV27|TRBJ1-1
CASRSSGEPEAFF
TGTGCCAGCAGGTCCTCGGGGGAGCCTGAAGCTTTCTTT
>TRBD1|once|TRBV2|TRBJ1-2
CASTSQGAGYGYTF
TGTGCCAGCACCAGCCAGGGGGCCGGTTATGGCTACACCTTC
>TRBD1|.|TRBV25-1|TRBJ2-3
CASRARGSSDTQYF
TGTGCCAGCAGAGCCAGGGGGTCCTCAGATACGCAGTATTTT
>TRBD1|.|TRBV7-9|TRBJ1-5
CASSRSSGTGDQPQHF
TGTGCCAGCAGCCGTTCTTCCGGGACAGGGGATCAGCCCCAGCATTTT
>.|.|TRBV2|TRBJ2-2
CASSESGVPTGELFF
TGTGCCAGCAGTGAATCGGGGGTCCCCACCGGGGAGCTGTTTTTT
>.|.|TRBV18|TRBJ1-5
CASSLGGNNQPQHF
TGTGCCAGCTCGCTGGGGGGAAACAATCAGCCCCAGCATTTT
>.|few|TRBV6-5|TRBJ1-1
CASSYTHRFEAFF
TGTGCCAGCAGTTACACTCACAGGTTTGAAGCTTTCTTT
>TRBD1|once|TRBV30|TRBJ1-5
CAWTLGQVSNQPQHF
TGTGCCTGGACCTTGGGACAGGTTAGCAATCAGCCCCAGCATTTT
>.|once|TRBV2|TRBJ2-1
CASSESWGEQFF
TGTGCCAGCAGTGAAAGCTGGGGCGAGCAGTTCTTC
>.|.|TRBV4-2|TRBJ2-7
CASSQGELEGYEQYF
TGTGCCAGCAGCCAAGGAGAACTAGAAGGCTACGAGCAGTACTTC
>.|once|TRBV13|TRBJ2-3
CASSLTQGGTDTQYF
TGTGCCAGCAGCTTAACGCAGGGGGGAACAGATACGCAGTATTTT